Presented here are 28 T cell receptor beta chains from one specimen sequenced in a study of cytomegalovirus exposure and HLA in healthy donors. Profiling relied on immunoSEQ multiplex PCR, and the TCRdb table lists in-frame clones only, not all of them. The sample holds 200,000 to 250,000 clones, 80% to 85% seen once. The sequencing input was PBMCs. All receptors derive from a woman in her 30s in good health and CMV-seropositive.

V and J are TRBV7-8 and TRBJ2-7; perhaps D is TRBD1 or TRBD2 (5 bases each). V was pared by 3 bases and J by 6 bases, with 18 bases between. This CDR3 spans 15 amino acids. Germline lookup yields CDR1 SGHVS and CDR2 FQNEAQ. The CDR3 protein is CASSFVRGEVLEQYF. The CDR3 DNA reads as TGTGCCAGCAGCTTCGTCCGGGGCGAGGTTCTCGAGCAGTACTTC. Filled out from reference TRBV7-8 and TRBJ2-7, the complete variable domain reads GAGVSQSPRYKVAKRGQDVALRCDPISGHVSLFWYQQALGQGPEFLTYFQNEAQLDKSGLPSDRFFAERPEGSVSTLKIQRTQQEDSAVYLCASSFVRGEVLEQYFGPGTRLTVT.

This chain uses TRBV2 with TRBJ1-2; 8 nucleotides match TRBD1. This CDR3 comprises 15 residues. The ends lost 8 bases at V and 6 bases at J; junction bases unmatched: 14. The germline gives CDR1 SNHLY, CDR2 FYNNEI. CDR3 bases: TGTGCCAGCCTACCACAAACAGGGGGGCTTGATGGCTACACCTTC. Its protein is CASLPQTGGLDGYTF.

A few counts support this clone. The CDR3 loop reads CASSPFGGGDYGYTF. The CDR3 DNA sequence: TGTGCCAGTAGTCCTTTCGGAGGGGGCGACTATGGCTACACCTTC. The chain joins TRBV19 to TRBJ1-2, with 7 bases identical to TRBD1. Germline CDR1 LNHDA, CDR2 SQIVND (reference sequence). Germline trimming cut 5 bases from V and 3 bases from J; bases unmatched to any gene: 9. The CDR3 extends over 15 amino acids. Filled out from reference TRBV19 and TRBJ1-2, the complete variable domain reads DGGITQSPKYLFRKEGQNVTLSCEQNLNHDAMYWYRQDPGQGLRLIYYSQIVNDFQKGDIAEGYSVSREKKESFPLTVTSAQKNPTAFYLCASSPFGGGDYGYTFGSGTRLTVV.

The chain joins TRBV6-1 to TRBJ2-7; D is perhaps TRBD1 or TRBD2 (5 bases each). The CDR3 consists of 15 residues. Per germline, CDR1 MNHNS and CDR2 SASEGT. Trimming took 2 bases from V and 2 from J, leaving 13 bases between them. CDR3 in DNA: TGTGCCAGCAGTGAAATCACCGGGGCCCCCTACGAGCAGTACTTC. This codes for CASSEITGAPYEQYF.

The rearrangement joins TRBV13 to TRBJ2-6; possible D gene TRBD1, 8 bases. Trimming stripped 5 bases from V and 0 bases from J, with 14 bases between. The CDR3 sequence is 17 residues long. Per germline, CDR1 PRHDT and CDR2 FYEKMQ (reference sequence). In nucleotides, the CDR3 is TGTGCCAGCAGCAACACAGGGGGGGACTCTGGGGCCAACGTCCTGACTTTC. Residues: CASSNTGGDSGANVLTF.

The chain combines TRBV11-3 with TRBJ2-7; the match to TRBD2 covers 9 bases. With 1 base clipped from V and 1 base from J, the junction kept 5 bases outside the gene matches. The CDR3 has 16 residues. Per the germline V gene, CDR1 is SGHNT and CDR2 is YENEEA. CDR3 sequence (DNA): TGTGCCAGCAGCTTAGTTAGTCTAGCGGGATCCTACGAGCAGTACTTC. Amino acids: CASSLVSLAGSYEQYF.

The chain is built from TRBV6-1 and TRBJ1-5; 9 bases are shared with TRBD1. Germline V CDR1 and CDR2: MNHNS, SASEGT. Unmatched junction bases numbered 9, after V lost 8 bases and J lost 7 bases. This CDR3 spans 14 amino acids. CDR3 region: CASRWTGAEQPQHF. CDR3 bases: TGTGCCAGCCGATGGACAGGGGCGGAGCAGCCCCAGCATTTT.

V and J are TRBV6-1 and TRBJ1-2; TRBD1 is a possible D gene (6 bases). Germline-derived CDR1 and CDR2 are MNHNS and SASEGT. V lost 5 bases and J 8 bases, leaving 9 bases between the germline ends. The CDR3 extends over 11 amino acids. CDR3 nucleotide sequence: TGTGCCAGCAGTCCTACAGGGGGCTACACCTTC. This translates into CASSPTGGYTF.

The genes are TRBV5-1 and TRBJ1-1, with 7 bases that match TRBD1. The CDR3 runs to 15 residues. The J segment lost 0 bases and the V segment lost 5 bases, leaving 7 bases of the junction unmatched. Per the germline V gene, CDR1 is SGHRS and CDR2 is YFSETQ. The CDR3 DNA reads as TGCGCCAGCAGTGACAGTGACAGGGTGAACACTGAAGCTTTCTTT. This encodes CASSDSDRVNTEAFF.

This clone was detected a few times. V gene TRBV11-2 combines with J gene TRBJ1-5; D unresolved. The CDR3 spans 13 residues. Germline V CDR1 and CDR2: SGHAT, FQNNGV. V lost 0 bases and J 3 bases, leaving 3 bases between the germline ends. CDR3 amino acids: CASSLEHNQPQHF. CDR3 nucleotides: TGTGCCAGCAGCTTAGAGCACAATCAGCCCCAGCATTTT.

The J gene is TRBJ1-2, the V gene TRBV9, with D perhaps TRBD1 (5 bases). The CDR3 is made up of 13 amino acids. Trimming removed 3 bases from V and 4 bases from J, with 10 bases in between. Germline V gives CDR1 SGDLS, CDR2 YYNGEE. The CDR3 here is CASSGTGFYGYTF. For the CDR3, the DNA is TGTGCCAGCAGCGGAACAGGATTCTATGGCTACACCTTC.

CDR3 loop: CASSLGQGVSGEQFF. In DNA, the CDR3 is TGTGCCAGCAGCTTAGGCCAGGGGGTATCCGGTGAGCAGTTCTTC. This chain connects TRBV13 to TRBJ2-1; 7 bases align to TRBD1. After removal of 0 bases from V and 9 bases from J, the junction contained 8 bases not matched to a gene. Germline assignment: CDR1 PRHDT and CDR2 FYEKMQ (reference sequence). There are 15 residues in the CDR3.

The chain employs TRBV4-2 and TRBJ2-3; D not resolved. V was cut by 0 bases and J by 2 bases, with 9 bases left in between. Germline lookup yields CDR1 LGHNA and CDR2 YNFKEQ. This CDR3 contains 15 residues. The CDR3 region has the DNA TGTGCCAGCAGCCAAGAGGGATCTGACACAGATACGCAGTATTTT. Protein product: CASSQEGSDTDTQYF.

This clone was found once. The gene calls are TRBV9 and TRBJ2-3; 7 bases line up with TRBD1. The CDR3 has 15 amino acids. CDR1 SGDLS and CDR2 YYNGEE come from the germline V gene. V dropped 0 bases and J dropped 1; count of bases not matched to a gene: 2. The CDR3 loop reads CASSVAQGRTDTQYF. CDR3 in DNA: TGTGCCAGCAGCGTAGCACAGGGGCGCACAGATACGCAGTATTTT. Filled out from reference TRBV9 and TRBJ2-3, the complete variable domain reads DSGVTQTPKHLITATGQRVTLRCSPRSGDLSVYWYQQSLDQGLQFLIQYYNGEERAKGNILERFSAQQFPDLHSELNLSSLELGDSALYFCASSVAQGRTDTQYFGPGTRLTVL.

The gene calls are TRBV11-3 and TRBJ1-1, with 10 nucleotides matching TRBD1. The junction had 7 bases not matched to a gene; V was cut back by 5 bases and J by 4 bases. The germline V gene encodes CDR1 SGHNT and CDR2 YENEEA. This CDR3 comprises 15 residues. The CDR3 nucleotides are TGTGCCAGCAGCGCCAGACAGGGGGCGTTCACTGAAGCTTTCTTT. It codes for CASSARQGAFTEAFF.

The chain uses TRBV27 and TRBJ2-2; 7 nucleotides match TRBD1. Germline V gene lookup returns CDR1 MNHEY and CDR2 SMNVEV (reference sequence). This CDR3 spans 16 amino acids. The junction had 9 bases not matched to a gene; V was cut back by 2 bases and J by 6 bases. The CDR3 here is CASSLEGGVIAGELFF. The CDR3 nucleotides are TGTGCCAGCAGTTTAGAAGGGGGCGTCATAGCCGGGGAGCTGTTTTTT.

V usage is TRBV30 and J usage is TRBJ2-2; D uncertain. The CDR3 is made up of 11 amino acids. CDR1 and CDR2 (germline): GTSNPN, SVGIG (reference sequence). Trimming removed 0 bases from V and 7 bases from J, with 3 bases in between. CDR3 protein: CAWSVGGELFF. The CDR3 region has the DNA TGTGCCTGGAGTGTAGGCGGGGAGCTGTTTTTT.

This clone was found a few times. This chain uses TRBV10-3 with TRBJ1-3, with TRBD1 as a possible D gene (5 bases). The CDR3 is made up of 15 amino acids. Germline V CDR1 and CDR2: ENHRY, SYGVKD. Trimming pared 3 bases from V and 4 bases from J, leaving 13 bases between. As DNA, the CDR3 is TGTGCCATCAGTGAACCAGGGAGTAAGGGAAACACCATATATTTT. This sequence encodes CAISEPGSKGNTIYF.

The V and J genes are TRBV7-9 and TRBJ2-7; TRBD1 might be the D (6 bases). Germline assignment: CDR1 SEHNR and CDR2 FQNEAQ (reference sequence). V was cut by 5 bases and J by 5 bases, with 7 bases left in between. The CDR3 consists of 11 residues. The CDR3 reads CASSPGDEQYF. As DNA, the CDR3 is TGTGCCAGCAGCCCAGGGGACGAGCAGTACTTC.

This clone was recorded once. The rearrangement links TRBV27 to TRBJ2-3, with 10 bases aligning to TRBD1. V was pared by 3 bases and J by 3 bases, with 6 bases of the junction left unmatched. CDR1 and CDR2 (germline): MNHEY, SMNVEV (reference sequence). This CDR3 has 16 amino acids. CDR3 loop: CASSFLRGQGTDTQYF. As DNA, the CDR3 is TGTGCCAGCAGTTTTCTAAGGGGACAGGGGACAGATACGCAGTATTTT.

In this sample, this clone turned up once. This chain uses TRBV2 with TRBJ2-2, with D possibly TRBD1 on 6 matching bases. Trimming took 4 bases from V and 6 from J, leaving 9 bases between them. This CDR3 comprises 13 residues. Per the germline V gene, CDR1 is SNHLY and CDR2 is FYNNEI. The CDR3, as DNA: TGTGCCAGCAGTGCAGGGGTGGCCGGGGAGCTGTTTTTT. Translation gives CASSAGVAGELFF.

The V call is TRBV5-6, the J call TRBJ1-1; perhaps TRBD1 as D (6 bases). CDR1 and CDR2 from the germline V gene are SGHDT and YYEEEE. The V gene lost 6 bases and the J gene lost 3 bases, with 12 bases spanning the gap. The CDR3 totals 13 residues. The CDR3 loop reads CASNRHRDTEAFF. For the CDR3, the DNA is TGTGCCAGCAACCGGCACAGGGACACTGAAGCTTTCTTT.

This chain connects TRBV6-5 to TRBJ2-5; tentatively, D is TRBD2 (6 bases). The V gene lost 2 bases and the J gene lost 3 bases, with 10 bases spanning the gap. Germline V gene sequence: CDR1 MNHEY, CDR2 SVGAGI. CDR3 length equals 14 residues. DNA for the CDR3: TGTGCCAGCAGTTACAGGGTAGCGGAAGAGACCCAGTACTTC. Translating it yields CASSYRVAEETQYF.

This clone was seen once. CDR3 DNA sequence: TGTGCCAGCAGTTTACTCCCGACAGGGTCAGGAAACACCATATATTTT. Translated, it gives CASSLLPTGSGNTIYF. V is TRBV27 and J is TRBJ1-3, with 7 bases fitting TRBD1. With 2 bases clipped from V and 4 bases from J, the junction kept 8 bases outside the gene matches. CDR3 length: 16 residues. Germline V gene lookup returns CDR1 MNHEY and CDR2 SMNVEV (reference sequence).

In this sample, this clone turned up a few times. The chain links TRBV11-1 to TRBJ2-1, with D perhaps matching TRBD2 (7 bases). V was cut by 4 bases and J by 9 bases, with 10 bases left in between. This CDR3 has 12 residues. Germline CDR1 and CDR2: SGHAT and FQDESV (reference sequence). In nucleotides, the CDR3 is TGTGCCAGCAGCTGGGGGGGCGGTGAGCAGTTCTTC. It yields the protein CASSWGGGEQFF.

The V call is TRBV11-2, the J call TRBJ2-7; 11 bases agree with TRBD1. CDR3 length: 14 amino acids. The V gene's germline CDR1 is SGHAT and CDR2 FQNNGV. With 3 bases clipped from V and 4 bases from J, the junction kept 2 bases outside the gene matches. The CDR3 region is CASSLGTGGYEQYF. The CDR3 coding sequence is TGTGCCAGCAGCTTGGGGACAGGGGGATACGAGCAGTACTTC.

This clone was detected once. The chain is built from TRBV27 and TRBJ2-7, with D possibly TRBD2 on 6 matching bases. V gave up 7 bases and J gave up 2 bases, with 9 bases separating them. The CDR3 is made up of 12 amino acids. Germline-derived CDR1 and CDR2 are MNHEY and SMNVEV (reference sequence). For the CDR3, the DNA is TGTGCCAGCATGGGGGGTGCCTACGAGCAGTACTTC. Its protein is CASMGGAYEQYF.

This clone is a singleton in its sample. The CDR3 reads CASSTGGQLNQPQHF. The CDR3, as DNA: TGTGCCAGCAGCACCGGCGGACAGTTAAATCAGCCCCAGCATTTT. V and J are TRBV9 and TRBJ1-5; the D gene is possibly TRBD1 (6 bases). Trimming pared 4 bases from V and 4 bases from J, leaving 15 bases between. Germline V gives CDR1 SGDLS, CDR2 YYNGEE. There are 15 residues in the CDR3.